This entry concerns a single T cell receptor (beta chain). In the original analysis: Counts of nucleated cells, estimated from reference gene primer amplification, were obtained. TCRdb keeps only in-frame clones here, not all; method: immunoSEQ multiplex PCR. V and J calls and clone size are given by that table; D and trimming were obtained from the DNA. The profile shows roughly 120,000 clones, around nine tenths of them singletons. The CDR3 contains 17 residues. Germline V gene lookup returns CDR1 SGDLS and CDR2 YYNGEE. J gave up 3 bases and V 2 bases, and 11 bases lay outside the gene matches. This record belongs to a study of blood T cell repertoires in COVID-19. On the study more broadly: The United States, Italy and Spain provided the acute and convalescent COVID-19 samples. The analysed material was cDNA or gDNA that came from T cells, B-cell-depleted T cells, or PBMCs.

The sequenced sample was peripheral blood. The TCR was taken from a woman aged 50 to 60 with acute or convalescent COVID-19. This sequence joins TRBV9 and TRBJ2-5, with 9 nucleotides matching TRBD2. The CDR3 DNA reads as TGTGCCAGCAGCGTTACTACTCGAGCGGGAGGAAAAGAGACCCAGTACTTC. This gives the protein CASSVTTRAGGKETQYF. Full variable domain (outside the CDR3, taken from reference TRBV9 and TRBJ2-5): DSGVTQTPKHLITATGQRVTLRCSPRSGDLSVYWYQQSLDQGLQFLIQYYNGEERAKGNILERFSAQQFPDLHSELNLSSLELGDSALYFCASSVTTRAGGKETQYFGPGTRLLVL.